This T cell receptor (beta chain) was retrieved from a study of shared clonotypes between healthy human individuals. In the study overall: Donor ages ranged 18 to 49 years: a couple of women, a few men.

V was cut by 4 bases and J by 0 bases, with 9 bases left in between. CDR1 is SNHLY, CDR2 FYNNEI, per germline. The CDR3 has 14 residues. As concerns this clone: Other DNA variants within this sample encode the same CDR3.

An approximately 200 ng quantity of DNA, some 30,000 T cell genomes, went into the sorted-subset replicate PCRs. Sequenced by immunoSEQ multiplex PCR; TCRdb stores in-frame clones only, minus some. The sample holds about 2.4 million clones, 93% seen once. The TCR originated in a man in his late teens or twenties in good health. Some clones in this sample may be carry-over from other donors' samples. This rearrangement joins TRBV2 to TRBJ1-1; D uncertain. The sequenced material came from naive CD4+ T cells from PBMCs. Documented subset: CD45RA+ positively selected. The CDR3 here is CASSGRYMNTEAFF. For the CDR3, the DNA is TGTGCCAGCAGTGGGAGGTATATGAACACTGAAGCTTTCTTT.